The clone carrying this TCR beta chain has just a few counts. Its antigen is not identified. Stated treatment: 10-day PBMC culture with coronavirus spike peptide pools or control peptides (ViraFEST assay). This record comes from a study of vaccination and CD4 T cells after COVID-19. Oncomine TCR Beta short-read sequencing was applied to DNA from cultured CD4+ T cells. One entry per CDR3 protein, called by TCRdb with MiXCR from the PCR reads. The sample shows some 11,000 distinct CDR3 sequences, around 40% of them seen only once. The germline CDR1 and CDR2 sequences are SNHLY and FYNNEI. There are 15 residues in the CDR3. V was trimmed by 6 bases and J by 7 bases, leaving 21 bases between them.

The genes are TRBV2 and TRBJ1-1; weak D call: TRBD1 (6 bases). Specimen: cultured CD4+ T cells from blood. This clonotype was sampled from a human donor with COVID-19. The chain's CDR3 is CASSPESGARGEAFF. In nucleotides, the CDR3 is TGTGCCAGCAGCCCTGAATCAGGGGCGAGGGGTGAAGCTTTCTTT.